This record concerns one TCR beta chain sequence. The V gene's germline CDR1 is KGHDR and CDR2 SFDVKD. The CDR3 consists of 14 residues. Trimming stripped 7 bases from V and 4 bases from J, with 14 bases between. Original data processing: Amplification of reference gene primers provided the estimated nucleated cell counts. The method was immunoSEQ multiplex PCR; TCRdb's version includes in-frame clones alone and lacks a portion of them. V, J and clone size derive from that table, while D and trimming were established from the DNA sequence. The sample gives some 78,000 clones, approximately 90% of which show up once; roughly an eighth is in the top ten. The data derive from a study of blood T cell repertoires in COVID-19.

The chain links TRBV24-1 to TRBJ2-3; D gene unclear. This receptor was obtained from a man between 65 and 85 years old with active or convalescent COVID-19. The sequencing sample was made of peripheral blood. The CDR3 nucleotides are TGTGCCACCAGCTCTGCGGAGTTTGCAGATACGCAGTATTTT. Residues: CATSSAEFADTQYF.